This T cell receptor (beta chain) appears in the sequencing data of a study of OX40 agonist ivuxolimab in advanced cancers. Patients who had autoimmune disease history or got systemic immunosuppression were left out. The data were produced by immunoSEQ multiplex PCR, yet TCRdb's version contains in-frame clones alone and is incomplete. The data contain 8,000 to 10,000 clones, 66% of them singletons. V was clipped by 2 bases and J by 3 bases, with 12 bases between them. CDR1 is MNHEY and CDR2 is SVGAGI in the germline V gene. The CDR3 sequence is 15 residues long. Sequences were derived from CD4+ or CD8+ T cells sorted from blood, sampled in a trial of the OX40 agonist ivuxolimab. The J gene is TRBJ2-3, the V gene TRBV6-5; a weak D match, TRBD1 (5 bases). This clonotype was sampled from an adult with an advanced solid tumor such as melanoma, head and neck, liver or kidney cancer. CDR3 nucleotide sequence: TGTGCCAGCAGTTACGCCCAGGGTCGGACAGATACGCAGTATTTT. Translation: CASSYAQGRTDTQYF.